This TCR beta chain was profiled in a study of blood T cell repertoires in COVID-19. Overall study context: COVID-19 samples, acute and convalescent, were from the United States, Italy and Spain. PBMCs, B-cell-depleted T cells, or T cells were the source of the cDNA or gDNA that made up the material.

There are a few counts of this clone. V lost 3 bases and J lost 7; bases outside the gene matches: 11. Germline V CDR1 and CDR2: SGHNT, YYREEE (reference sequence). The length of the CDR3 is 17 residues. In Seattle, patients joined the study during active infection and were tracked longitudinally. Sequencing used immunoSEQ multiplex PCR; TCRdb keeps in-frame clones, though not all of them. The sample has about 200,000 clones; more than 75% are singletons. The TCR was taken from a person aged 65 to 79 with COVID-19, enrolled during active disease. Sequencing input: peripheral blood. The genes are TRBV5-4 and TRBJ2-2, with 11 nucleotides matching TRBD2. DNA of the CDR3: TGTGCCAGCAGCTCAGAAATAGCGGGGGGGCCTTTCGGGGAGCTGTTTTTT. Protein sequence: CASSSEIAGGPFGELFF.